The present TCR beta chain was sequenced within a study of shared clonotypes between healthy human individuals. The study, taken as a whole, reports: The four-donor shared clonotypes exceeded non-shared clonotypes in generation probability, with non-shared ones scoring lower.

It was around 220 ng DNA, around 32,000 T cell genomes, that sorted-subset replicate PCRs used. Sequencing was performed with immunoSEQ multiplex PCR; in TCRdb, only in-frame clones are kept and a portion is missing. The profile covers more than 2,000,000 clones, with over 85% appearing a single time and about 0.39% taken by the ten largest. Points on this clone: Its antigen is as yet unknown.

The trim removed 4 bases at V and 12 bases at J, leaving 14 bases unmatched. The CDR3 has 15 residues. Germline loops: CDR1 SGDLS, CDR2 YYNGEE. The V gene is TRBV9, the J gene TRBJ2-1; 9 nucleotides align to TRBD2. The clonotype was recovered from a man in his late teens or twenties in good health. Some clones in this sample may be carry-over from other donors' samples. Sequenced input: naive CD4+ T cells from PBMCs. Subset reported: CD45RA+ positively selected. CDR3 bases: TGTGCCAGCAGCCTCCAAGGAGGAGCGGGAGGTGTGCAGTTCTTC. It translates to CASSLQGGAGGVQFF. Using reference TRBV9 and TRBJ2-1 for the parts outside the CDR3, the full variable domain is DSGVTQTPKHLITATGQRVTLRCSPRSGDLSVYWYQQSLDQGLQFLIQYYNGEERAKGNILERFSAQQFPDLHSELNLSSLELGDSALYFCASSLQGGAGGVQFFGPGTRLTVL.